These 10 T cell receptor beta chains were all obtained from the same sample, sequenced in a study of cytomegalovirus exposure and HLA in healthy donors. The method was immunoSEQ multiplex PCR; TCRdb's version includes in-frame clones alone and lacks a portion of them. The sample has around 150,000 clones, 85% to 90% seen once. Sequencing input: PBMCs. These receptors were obtained from a woman younger than 35 in good health and CMV-seropositive.

CDR3 in DNA: TGTGCCAGCAGTTACTCCCCCGGGACAGGGAATTCACCCCTCCACTTT. Protein sequence: CASSYSPGTGNSPLHF. V usage is TRBV6-5 and J usage is TRBJ1-6; 9 nucleotides agree with TRBD1. CDR1 MNHEY and CDR2 SVGAGI come from the germline V gene. V shed 0 bases and J 7 bases; nucleotides not matched to a gene: 4. This CDR3 has 16 amino acids.

V gene TRBV23-1 combines with J gene TRBJ2-4; 9 bases map to TRBD2. TRBV23-1 carries the ORF label, with uncertain function. The V gene end was trimmed by 4 bases and the J gene end by 4 bases; junction bases not matched to a gene: 17. This CDR3 spans 19 amino acids. The CDR3 DNA reads as TGCGCCAGCAGTCGCCCTCAGGTGGCGGGGGGGAACCTTAAAAACATTCAGTACTTC. Its protein is CASSRPQVAGGNLKNIQYF.

This chain joins TRBV7-2 and TRBJ1-2, with D tentatively TRBD1 (5 bases). V lost 2 bases and J 4 bases, leaving 11 bases between the germline ends. CDR3 length equals 14 residues. Germline V CDR1 and CDR2: SGHTA, FQGNSA. This chain's CDR3 is CASSLTGDSYGYTF. The CDR3 DNA reads as TGTGCCAGCAGCTTAACCGGTGACAGCTATGGCTACACCTTC.

J is TRBJ2-2 and V is TRBV30; no reliable D call. The CDR3 has 13 amino acids. Looked up from germline, CDR1 is GTSNPN and CDR2 is SVGIG (reference sequence). V lost 2 bases and J 3 bases, leaving 7 bases between the germline ends. This CDR3 reads CAWSQFHTGELFF. CDR3 DNA sequence: TGTGCCTGGAGTCAATTCCACACCGGGGAGCTGTTTTTT.

The chain uses TRBV25-1 and TRBJ1-1, with D tentatively TRBD1 (6 bases). The CDR3 consists of 12 residues. V gave up 3 bases and J gave up 11 bases, with 13 bases separating them. Germline V lookup: CDR1 MGHDK, CDR2 SYGVNS. CDR3: CASSDRGFEAFF. The CDR3 DNA sequence: TGTGCCAGCAGTGACAGGGGATTTGAGGCTTTCTTT.

The rearrangement uses TRBV4-1 and TRBJ1-2; 10 bases are a match to TRBD1. Unmatched junction bases numbered 5, after V lost 4 bases and J lost 3 bases. CDR3 length: 15 residues. Per the germline V gene, CDR1 is MGHRA and CDR2 is YSYEKL. The DNA of the CDR3 is TGCGCCAGCAGCCCGTTCGGACAGGGGGACTATGGCTACACCTTC. Translated: CASSPFGQGDYGYTF.

This chain links TRBV28 with TRBJ2-7; a possible D gene is TRBD2 (6 bases). Trimming took off 6 bases at V and 0 bases at J, with 9 bases between the two ends. The CDR3 covers 13 residues. Germline values: CDR1 MDHEN, CDR2 SYDVKM. In DNA form, the CDR3 reads TGTGCCAGCAGGATAGCGGCCTCCTACGAGCAGTACTTC. Its protein is CASRIAASYEQYF.

V usage is TRBV5-1 and J usage is TRBJ1-3; 7 bases agree with TRBD1. After removal of 8 bases from V and 3 bases from J, the junction contained 5 bases not matched to a gene. CDR1 is SGHRS, CDR2 YFSETQ, per germline. This CDR3 has 13 amino acids. CDR3 loop: CASRQGFGNTIYF. The CDR3 DNA is TGCGCCAGTCGACAGGGTTTTGGAAACACCATATATTTT.

The chain couples TRBV5-6 to TRBJ2-6, with 7 bases that match TRBD1. The CDR3 covers 14 residues. V dropped 7 bases and J dropped 7; count of bases not matched to a gene: 8. Germline V lookup: CDR1 SGHDT, CDR2 YYEEEE. Here the CDR3 DNA reads TGTGCCAGCTTCCGACAGGGAGCAGCCAACGTCCTGACTTTC. Translating gives CASFRQGAANVLTF.

This chain links TRBV29-1 with TRBJ2-1; no clear D gene. V shed 1 base and J shed 15 bases, with 10 bases lying between them. The germline V gene has CDR1 SQVTM and CDR2 ANQGSEA. The CDR3 consists of 10 residues. For the CDR3, the DNA is TGCAGCGTTGAAGCGGCCGGGTCGTTCTTC. Translation gives CSVEAAGSFF.